The 24 T cell receptor beta chains given below trace back to one sample, sequenced in a study of blood T cell repertoires in COVID-19. Produced via immunoSEQ multiplex PCR; TCRdb's table is partial and in-frame only. This sample has 120,000 to 150,000 clones; more than 75% occur once, and the top ten carry 4.8%. The sequencing sample was made of peripheral blood. The origin of the receptors is a human donor in a cohort sampled during active COVID-19.

The chain has TRBV19 and TRBJ2-5; possibly TRBD2 for D (7 bases). The CDR3 contains 14 residues. Germline CDR1 and CDR2: LNHDA and SQIVND (reference sequence). Trimming removed 5 bases at V and 3 bases at J, with 13 bases between. Written as DNA, the CDR3 is TGTGCCAGTAGTGCGGGGAGGGGGAAAGAGACCCAGTACTTC. Residues: CASSAGRGKETQYF.

A few counts support this clone. V gene TRBV4-1 combines with J gene TRBJ2-5; 14 positions match TRBD2. The germline gives CDR1 MGHRA, CDR2 YSYEKL. V was clipped by 3 bases and J by 3 bases; unmatched bases: 6. The CDR3 has 17 amino acids. CDR3 amino acids: CASSQWGTSGGKETQYF. Here the CDR3 DNA reads TGCGCCAGCAGCCAGTGGGGGACTAGCGGGGGAAAAGAGACCCAGTACTTC.

The chain uses TRBV18 and TRBJ1-2; TRBD1 matches 7 bases. Losses at the gene ends were 0 bases for V and 6 bases for J; bases not matched to a gene: 4. CDR1 and CDR2 from the germline V gene are KGHSH and LQKENI. The CDR3 spans 14 residues. The chain's CDR3 is CASSPPTGTDGYTF. CDR3 nucleotide sequence: TGTGCCAGCTCACCACCGACAGGGACCGATGGCTACACCTTC.

V usage is TRBV7-2 and J usage is TRBJ1-1; tentatively, D is TRBD1 (5 bases). Germline-derived CDR1 and CDR2 are SGHTA and FQGNSA. The V end lost 2 bases, the J end lost 3 bases, and 7 bases lay between the germline ends. The CDR3 covers 13 residues. Here the CDR3 DNA reads TGTGCCAGCAGCTTACAGGGCGACACTGAAGCTTTCTTT. It encodes CASSLQGDTEAFF.

The chain employs TRBV11-2 and TRBJ2-1; TRBD1 agrees at 11 bases. CDR3 size: 17 residues. Per germline, CDR1 SGHAT and CDR2 FQNNGV. The ends lost 5 bases at V and 3 bases at J; junction bases unmatched: 9. CDR3 sequence: CASSQDRDRGYYNEQFF. The CDR3 nucleotides are TGTGCCAGCAGCCAAGACCGGGACAGGGGGTACTACAATGAGCAGTTCTTC.

The chain is built from TRBV24-1 and TRBJ2-3; 7 bases are shared with TRBD1. The J segment lost 5 bases and the V segment lost 3 bases, leaving 16 bases of the junction unmatched. The CDR3 totals 18 residues. In germline, CDR1 is KGHDR, CDR2 SFDVKD. CDR3 nucleotide sequence: TGTGCCACCAGTGATCCTAAGAGCGACAGGGCTTCTCAAGATACGCAGTATTTT. This codes for CATSDPKSDRASQDTQYF.

The chain recombines TRBV5-1 with TRBJ2-3; perhaps TRBD2 as D (5 bases). Germline lookup yields CDR1 SGHRS and CDR2 YFSETQ. CDR3 length: 14 amino acids. V lost 3 bases and J 3 bases, leaving 11 bases between the germline ends. The CDR3 bases are TGCGCCAGCAGCTATGGACTTCTAACAGATACGCAGTATTTT. Protein: CASSYGLLTDTQYF.

This chain links TRBV7-2 with TRBJ2-7, with D hard to call. Germline V gene sequence: CDR1 SGHTA, CDR2 FQGNSA. The CDR3 spans 14 residues. V lost 4 bases and J 0 bases, leaving 10 bases between the germline ends. This CDR3 reads CASSYAQDSYEQYF. The CDR3 nucleotides read TGTGCCAGCAGCTACGCCCAGGACTCCTACGAGCAGTACTTC.

The chain uses TRBV19 and TRBJ1-2; 11 bases line up with TRBD1. Germline-derived CDR1 and CDR2 are LNHDA and SQIVND (reference sequence). The CDR3 has 14 amino acids. Unmatched junction bases numbered 9, after V lost 8 bases and J lost 7 bases. CDR3 sequence reads: CASGKDRGLVGYTF. The CDR3 DNA is TGTGCCAGTGGGAAGGACAGGGGGCTTGTTGGCTACACCTTC.

This clone showed up just a few times. The rearrangement joins TRBV19 to TRBJ2-2; 9 bases line up with TRBD1. Germline V lookup: CDR1 LNHDA, CDR2 SQIVND (reference sequence). This CDR3 has 13 residues. V gave up 8 bases and J gave up 6 bases; unmatched junction bases: 4. CDR3 loop: CASSGTGSGELFF. In DNA, the CDR3 is TGTGCCAGTTCCGGGACAGGGTCCGGGGAGCTGTTTTTT.

The chain employs TRBV5-1 and TRBJ1-4; weak D call: TRBD1 (6 bases). The CDR3 runs to 17 residues. CDR1 SGHRS and CDR2 YFSETQ come from the germline V gene. Trimming shortened V by 2 bases and J by 7 bases, and 21 bases separated the two germline ends. CDR3 in DNA: TGCGCCAGCAGCTTTAGAGGCACAGGGAGTCACGGTGAAAAACTGTTTTTT. Protein sequence: CASSFRGTGSHGEKLFF. Full variable domain (outside the CDR3, taken from reference TRBV5-1 and TRBJ1-4): KAGVTQTPRYLIKTRGQQVTLSCSPISGHRSVSWYQQTPGQGLQFLFEYFSETQRNKGNFPGRFSGRQFSNSRSEMNVSTLELGDSALYLCASSFRGTGSHGEKLFFGSGTQLSVL.

The V call is TRBV6-1, the J call TRBJ1-2; 11 bases agree with TRBD1. The J segment lost 4 bases and the V segment lost 1 base, leaving 5 bases of the junction unmatched. This CDR3 comprises 16 residues. Germline CDR1 MNHNS, CDR2 SASEGT. This CDR3 reads CASSEDRTGGGYGYTF. The CDR3 coding sequence is TGTGCCAGCAGTGAAGACCGGACAGGGGGCGGCTATGGCTACACCTTC.

This clone is a singleton in its sample. The chain recombines TRBV9 with TRBJ1-2; 10 bases are shared with TRBD1. V was clipped by 2 bases and J by 6 bases; unmatched bases: 7. Germline assignment: CDR1 SGDLS and CDR2 YYNGEE. The CDR3 covers 15 residues. The CDR3 loop is CASSVTGQGIDGYTF. Written as DNA, the CDR3 is TGTGCCAGCAGCGTTACGGGACAGGGGATTGATGGCTACACCTTC.

The V gene is TRBV10-3, the J gene TRBJ2-7; TRBD1 aligns across 8 bases. The trim removed 8 bases at V and 2 bases at J, leaving 5 bases unmatched. CDR1 ENHRY and CDR2 SYGVKD come from the germline V gene. CDR3 length: 13 residues. CDR3 in amino acids: CAISGTGTYEQYF. The CDR3, as DNA: TGTGCCATCTCCGGGACAGGAACCTACGAGCAGTACTTC.

V gene TRBV18 combines with J gene TRBJ2-1, with D possibly matching TRBD2 (5 bases). CDR3 length equals 17 residues. Germline-derived CDR1 and CDR2 are KGHSH and LQKENI. The V end was cut by 0 bases, the J end by 6 bases, with 18 bases between. The CDR3 sequence: CASSPPRGGKGSNEQFF. The CDR3 DNA reads TGTGCCAGCTCACCACCGAGAGGAGGTAAGGGAAGCAATGAGCAGTTCTTC.

The chain combines TRBV15 with TRBJ2-5; 7 bases match TRBD2. With V trimmed by 5 bases and J by 10 bases, 13 bases remained unmatched. The length of the CDR3 is 14 residues. Per germline, CDR1 LNHNV and CDR2 YYDKDF (reference sequence). CDR3 region: CATSSPGLRGVQYF. The CDR3 DNA reads TGTGCCACCAGCTCCCCGGGACTCCGGGGGGTCCAGTACTTC.

The chain couples TRBV6-5 to TRBJ1-5; 9 nucleotides agree with TRBD1. The ends lost 6 bases at V and 6 bases at J; junction bases unmatched: 9. The germline gives CDR1 MNHEY, CDR2 SVGAGI. CDR3 length: 15 residues. Here the CDR3 reads CASRPGQGLLQPQHF. The CDR3 coding sequence is TGTGCCAGCAGGCCGGGACAGGGACTTCTTCAGCCCCAGCATTTT.

V and J are TRBV5-6 and TRBJ1-5; tentative D call: TRBD1 (5 bases). The CDR3 length is 18 residues. CDR1 is SGHDT and CDR2 is YYEEEE in the germline V gene. Trimming took 4 bases from V and 0 from J, leaving 20 bases between them. The chain's CDR3 is CASSKLSGGDLSNQPQHF. CDR3 bases: TGTGCCAGCAGCAAACTTTCCGGGGGAGACCTTAGCAATCAGCCCCAGCATTTT.

The chain couples TRBV7-6 to TRBJ1-1, with no clear D. This CDR3 is built from 13 residues. Germline V lookup: CDR1 SGHVS, CDR2 FNYEAQ. The V end was cut by 5 bases, the J end by 7 bases, with 14 bases between. CDR3 sequence: CASSPRFRGEAFF. CDR3 bases: TGTGCCAGCAGCCCCCGATTTCGAGGTGAAGCTTTCTTT.

V and J are TRBV5-8 and TRBJ1-1; no definite D call. Germline assignment: CDR1 SGHTS and CDR2 YDEGEE. Trimming cost V 4 bases and J 6 bases, with 10 bases left between them. This CDR3 has 12 amino acids. In DNA form, the CDR3 reads TGTGCCAGCAGCCGGAGGCGGCCTGAAGCTTTCTTT. Residues: CASSRRRPEAFF.

The chain is built from TRBV7-9 and TRBJ1-1, with 7 positions matching TRBD1. Germline values: CDR1 SEHNR, CDR2 FQNEAQ (reference sequence). The junction had 1 base not matched to a gene; V was cut back by 3 bases and J by 3 bases. This CDR3 is 13 amino acids long. DNA for the CDR3: TGTGCCAGCAGCTTGCAGGGGGACACTGAAGCTTTCTTT. It codes for CASSLQGDTEAFF.

In DNA form, the CDR3 reads TGTGCCAGTAGTATATCATCTCGGGGAAGAGGCGCTTCCTACAATGAGCAGTTCTTC. This sequence encodes CASSISSRGRGASYNEQFF. The gene calls are TRBV19 and TRBJ2-1; D is possibly TRBD2 (5 bases). Germline-derived CDR1 and CDR2 are LNHDA and SQIVND (reference sequence). The CDR3 spans 19 residues. The ends were cut back, 2 bases at V and 1 base at J, with 21 bases in the middle.

The chain uses TRBV5-4 and TRBJ2-1; TRBD1 matches at 9 bases. Germline assignment: CDR1 SGHNT and CDR2 YYREEE (reference sequence). The J segment lost 4 bases and the V segment lost 3 bases, leaving 8 bases of the junction unmatched. The CDR3 extends over 16 amino acids. This CDR3 is CASSWSVGQGYNEQFF. The CDR3 DNA reads as TGTGCCAGCAGCTGGTCCGTAGGACAGGGGTACAATGAGCAGTTCTTC.

The genes are TRBV2 and TRBJ1-1; possible D gene TRBD1, 5 bases. The CDR3 is 11 amino acids. Germline loops: CDR1 SNHLY, CDR2 FYNNEI. V lost 8 bases, J lost 4 bases, and 8 bases lay in between. The CDR3 nucleotides are TGTGCCAGCTACCAGGGCACTGAAGCTTTCTTT. Translating it yields CASYQGTEAFF.